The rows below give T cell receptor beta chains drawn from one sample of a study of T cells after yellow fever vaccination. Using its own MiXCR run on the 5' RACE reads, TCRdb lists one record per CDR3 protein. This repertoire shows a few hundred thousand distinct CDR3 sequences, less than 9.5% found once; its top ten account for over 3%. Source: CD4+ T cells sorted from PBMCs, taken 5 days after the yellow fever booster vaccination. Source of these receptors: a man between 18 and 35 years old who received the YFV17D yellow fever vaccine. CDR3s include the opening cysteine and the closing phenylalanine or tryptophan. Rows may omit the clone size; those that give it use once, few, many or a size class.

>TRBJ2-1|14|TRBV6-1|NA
CASEISTEVSEQFF
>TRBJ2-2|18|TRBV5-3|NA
CARSLVKASVAITGELFF
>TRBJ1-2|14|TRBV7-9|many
CASSLLRGRGGYTF
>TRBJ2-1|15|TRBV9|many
CASSVRLAEYNEQFF
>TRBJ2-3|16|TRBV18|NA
CASSPRLTAGTDTQYF
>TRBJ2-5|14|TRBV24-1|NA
CATSDGQGKETQYF
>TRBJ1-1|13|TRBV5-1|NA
CASSLDRGAEAFF
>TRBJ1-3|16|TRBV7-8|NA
CASSKRDRYSGNTIYF
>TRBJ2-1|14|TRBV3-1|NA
CASSQGAYGPVPFF
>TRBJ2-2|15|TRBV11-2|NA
CASSLDRLGPGELFF
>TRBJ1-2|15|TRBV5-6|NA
CASSPRNREYYGYTF
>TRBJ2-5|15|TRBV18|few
CASSPGGQRSITQYF
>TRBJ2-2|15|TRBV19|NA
CASSFLAGHPGELFF
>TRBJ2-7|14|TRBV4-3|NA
CASSQELHSYEQYF
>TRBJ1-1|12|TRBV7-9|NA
CATAGQNTEAFF
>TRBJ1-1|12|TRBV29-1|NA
CSVYRGDTEAFF
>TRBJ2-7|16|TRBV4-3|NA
CASSQDRTGSSYEQYF
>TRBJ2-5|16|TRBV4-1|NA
CASSQWGAVGGETQYF
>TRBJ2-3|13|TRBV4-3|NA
CASSQDRRDTQYF
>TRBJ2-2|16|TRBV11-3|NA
CASSLGGSANTGELFF
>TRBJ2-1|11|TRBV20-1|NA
CSARGIYEQFF
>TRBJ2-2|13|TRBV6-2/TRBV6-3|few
CASSYTRGTELFF
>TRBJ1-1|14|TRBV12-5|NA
CASGLGRGDTEAFF
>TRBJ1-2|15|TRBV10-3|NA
CATLRGLEGNYGYTF
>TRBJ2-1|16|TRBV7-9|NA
CASSLARGAPYNEQFF
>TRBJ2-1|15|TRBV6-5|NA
CASGRETGPYNEQFF
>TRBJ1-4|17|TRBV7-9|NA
CASSSGVGDPTNEKLFF
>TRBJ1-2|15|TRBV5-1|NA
CASSISGQGGYGYTF
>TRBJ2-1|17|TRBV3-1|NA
CASSQGLGQGRANEQFF
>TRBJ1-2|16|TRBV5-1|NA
CASSRDDRGPNYGYTF
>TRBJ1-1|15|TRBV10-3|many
CAISEFDRSNTEAFF
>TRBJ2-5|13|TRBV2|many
CASRGSSTGTQYF
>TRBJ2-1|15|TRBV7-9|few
CASSLQAGKYNEQFF
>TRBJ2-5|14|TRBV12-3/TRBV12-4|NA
CASSVPGTPETQYF